This T cell receptor beta chain was profiled in a study of response to subunit inactivated influenza vaccine. TCRdb analysed the RT-PCR reads with MiXCR anew, one entry per CDR3 protein. Here the sample spans 650,000 to 800,000 distinct CDR3 sequences, around 14% being singletons. Germline V gene sequence: CDR1 SGDLS, CDR2 YYNGEE. The CDR3 is 17 amino acids. J was trimmed by 0 bases and V by 3 bases; bases with no gene match: 7. Here the sequenced sample was PBMCs from blood, taken 14 to 15 days before vaccination. The clonotype comes from a man in his fifties or sixties who received an inactivated influenza vaccine. The chain employs TRBV9 and TRBJ1-3, with 9 positions matching TRBD1. The CDR3 bases are TGTGCCAGCAGCGAGGGGACAGGGCTTTTCTCTGGAAACACCATATATTTT. Translated: CASSEGTGLFSGNTIYF.